This TCR beta chain was sequenced in a study of Ad26.COV2.S vaccination and SARS-CoV-2 variants. Profiling relied on immunoSEQ multiplex PCR, and the TCRdb table lists in-frame clones only, not all of them. The table lists some 520,000 clones, approximately 90% of them singletons. Trimming took 8 bases from V and 9 from J, leaving 20 bases between them. This CDR3 region has 15 residues. Per the germline V gene, CDR1 is MDHEN and CDR2 is SYDVKM. On this clone itself: Its antigen is undetermined.

Study conclusions and caveats: It was found that vaccine and placebo recipients had similar non-spike TCR breadth.

Treatment specified: roughly 20 received Ad26.COV2.S at low or high dose, single or two shots; five or six received placebo; per-sample allocation not given. Repertoires come from day 63 after the first vaccine or placebo injection. The receptor's source is a person aged 18-65 years who received the Ad26.COV2.S COVID-19 vaccine or a placebo. The material was peripheral blood, obtained in a trial of Ad26.COV2.S vaccine versus placebo. The rearrangement links TRBV28 to TRBJ1-6; perhaps TRBD1 as D (5 bases). The CDR3 DNA reads TGTGCCAGCTCCCCTACCACAGGATGGGGTTCACCCCTCCACTTT. It is translated as CASSPTTGWGSPLHF.